The rows below give T cell receptor beta chains drawn from one sample of a study of cytomegalovirus exposure and HLA in healthy donors. TCRdb's table, derived via immunoSEQ multiplex PCR, lists solely in-frame clones and lacks some. The sample has over 150,000 clones, roughly three quarters seen once. Sample: PBMCs. The receptors originated from a woman aged 45-59 years in good health and CMV-seropositive. Both conserved end residues are trimmed from each CDR3. Each record gives: J gene, D gene, V gene, CDR3 protein. The D gene is left open where the match is weak.

TRBJ2-5	.	TRBV4-2	ASSLKETQY
TRBJ1-1	.	TRBV11-3	ASSLREGRHRNTEAF
TRBJ2-1	.	TRBV2	ASTLGTYNEQF
TRBJ2-7	.	TRBV28	ASSLLLLYEQY
TRBJ1-4	.	TRBV18	ASSPETNEKLF
TRBJ2-7	TRBD1	TRBV10-3	AISGGQAQIFYEQY
TRBJ1-2	.	TRBV6-5	ASSYSGTTNYGYT
TRBJ1-1	.	TRBV5-4	ASSQGGAEAF
TRBJ1-2	.	TRBV18	ASSPAVGRGKEYGYT
TRBJ1-4	TRBD1	TRBV27	ASSLGTSGGGFNEKLF
TRBJ1-1	.	TRBV6-6	ASSYSGGGSTEAF